Sequencing of this T cell receptor (beta chain) was carried out in a study of regulatory T cells in long-lasting Graves disease. Overall study: Those Graves' patients who were newly diagnosed had been on antithyroid drugs under 3 months.

The time point here: newly diagnosed GD, antithyroid drugs for less than 3 months. There was RNA extracted from PBMCs, and the TCR library was made from it. Notes on the study in general: Persistent disease was characterized by preferential usage of TRBV28, TRBJ1-2 and TRBJ2-5. Samples came from peripheral blood alone, without thyroid tissue. Public clonotype sharing was higher in persistent than newly diagnosed patients.

Arm-PCR of CDR3 regions and iRepertoire HTBI primers were the basis on which TCR beta libraries were built. TCRdb ran MiXCR on the multiplex PCR reads and lists one entry per CDR3 protein. The data contain about 240,000 distinct CDR3 sequences, 20% of them singletons. The CDR3 runs to 15 residues. Germline V gene lookup returns CDR1 MNHEY and CDR2 SVGEGT. Trimming removed 2 bases at V and 1 base at J, with 11 bases between. Many counts were recorded for this clonotype. Its antigen is currently unknown. The chain combines TRBV6-2 or TRBV6-3 with TRBJ2-5; perhaps TRBD1 as D (5 bases). The sequenced sample was peripheral blood mononuclear cells (PBMCs), obtained at new diagnosis, from a patient treated with antithyroid drugs. The clonotype was recovered from a female donor with Graves disease. CDR3 amino acids: CASSYATALQETQYF. The CDR3 DNA sequence: TGTGCCAGCAGTTACGCGACAGCACTCCAAGAGACCCAGTACTTC.